Below are 14 T cell receptor beta chains sequenced from a single sample in a study of T cell repertoires in cytomegalovirus infection. TCRdb reprocessed the reads via MiXCR and lists one record per CDR3 protein. The table shows roughly 640,000 distinct CDR3 sequences, with 24% occurring only once. The sample was CD8+ T cells from PBMCs. These TCRs come from a human donor in good health (CMV status not recorded). Some clones in this sample may be carry-over from other donors' samples.

This clonotype was detected a few times. The chain recombines TRBV13 with TRBJ1-1; no clear D. The CDR3 sequence is 12 residues long. V was shortened by 2 bases and J by 6 bases, with 7 bases between the two germline ends. The germline V gene encodes CDR1 PRHDT and CDR2 FYEKMQ (reference sequence). The CDR3 coding sequence is TGTGCCAGCAGCTTACTCTCGGCTGAAGCTTTCTTT. It yields the protein CASSLLSAEAFF.

The rearrangement uses TRBV20-1 and TRBJ2-2, with D perhaps matching TRBD2 (5 bases). With 0 bases removed from V and 6 bases from J, the gap between germline ends came to 14 bases. This CDR3 has 15 residues. In germline, CDR1 is DFQATT, CDR2 SNEGSKA (reference sequence). CDR3 DNA: TGCAGTGCTAGAGATTCACGGGGAGACGCCGGGGAGCTGTTTTTT. Translating it yields CSARDSRGDAGELFF.

There are a few counts of this clonotype. This chain uses TRBV28 with TRBJ2-7, with D possibly matching TRBD1 (5 bases). Trimming pared 6 bases from V and 2 bases from J, leaving 14 bases between. The CDR3 contains 14 residues. Germline V gives CDR1 MDHEN, CDR2 SYDVKM. Here the CDR3 reads CASRSDSSAYEQYV. The CDR3 coding sequence is TGTGCCAGCAGATCAGACAGCTCTGCCTACGAGCAGTACGTC.

The V gene is TRBV4-1, the J gene TRBJ2-1; D possibly corresponds to TRBD2 (6 bases). V lost 1 base and J 5 bases, leaving 9 bases between the germline ends. Looked up from germline, CDR1 is MGHRA and CDR2 is YSYEKL. CDR3 length: 14 residues. The DNA for the CDR3 is TGCGCCAGCAGCCAAGGTTGGGGGGACAATGAGCAGTTCTTC. Its translation is CASSQGWGDNEQFF.

The genes are TRBV7-9 and TRBJ2-1, with D perhaps matching TRBD1 (6 bases). With 7 bases removed from V and 5 bases from J, the gap between germline ends came to 15 bases. Germline lookup yields CDR1 SEHNR and CDR2 FQNEAQ (reference sequence). The CDR3 has 14 residues. The CDR3 region has the DNA TGTGCCAGCAATGACAGGAATCGCGACAATGAGCAGTTCTTC. It specifies CASNDRNRDNEQFF.

Comment on this clonotype: This sequence may be a read error, since a much larger clone differs from it by one base. The chain links TRBV14 to TRBJ2-1; the match to TRBD2 covers 8 bases. CDR3 size: 18 residues. Germline V gene data show CDR1 as SGHDN and CDR2 as FVKESK. The CDR3 region has the DNA TGTGCCACCAGCTCTTGGACTAGCTTTATGGGTTCCTACAATGAGCAGTTCTTC. This codes for CATSSWTSFMGSYNEQFF.

The J gene is TRBJ1-1, the V gene TRBV7-9, with D maybe TRBD1 (5 bases). Trimming shortened V by 7 bases and J by 6 bases, and 15 bases separated the two germline ends. CDR1 SEHNR and CDR2 FQNEAQ come from the germline V gene (reference sequence). There are 13 residues in the CDR3. DNA of the CDR3: TGTGCCAGCACCAACAGGAGTGCAGCTGAAGCTTTCTTT. Translation: CASTNRSAAEAFF.

This clonotype was detected a few times. The V gene is TRBV25-1, the J gene TRBJ1-2, with 8 bases identical to TRBD1. The CDR3 spans 13 residues. Trimming removed 1 base from V and 7 bases from J; junction bases left unmatched: 2. CDR1 is MGHDK, CDR2 SYGVNS, per germline. The CDR3 here is CASSEWTGSGYTF. In DNA, the CDR3 is TGTGCCAGCAGTGAATGGACAGGGAGTGGCTACACCTTC.

This clonotype was counted ten times or more. This chain links TRBV7-2 with TRBJ1-2, with D perhaps TRBD1 (6 bases). The CDR3 length is 13 residues. With 11 bases removed from V and 4 bases from J, the gap between germline ends came to 17 bases. Germline CDR1 is SGHTA and CDR2 is FQGNSA. The chain's CDR3 is CAARGGVGYGYTF. The DNA for the CDR3 is TGTGCCGCTAGGGGGGGTGTCGGCTATGGCTACACCTTC.

This clonotype has ten or more counts. V and J are TRBV28 and TRBJ1-3; no definite D call. This CDR3 has 14 amino acids. Germline CDR1 reads MDHEN; CDR2 reads SYDVKM. V lost 10 bases to trimming and J lost 0 bases, with 13 bases between them. CDR3 sequence: CATQRPSSGNTIYF. The DNA of the CDR3 is TGTGCCACCCAGCGACCCAGCTCTGGAAACACCATATATTTT.

This clonotype was detected ten times or more. CDR3 DNA: TGTGCCAGCTCGACGGCCTCCTACGAGCAGTACTTC. Translation: CASSTASYEQYF. The chain is built from TRBV7-9 and TRBJ2-7; no reliable D call. This CDR3 comprises 12 residues. Germline-derived CDR1 and CDR2 are SEHNR and FQNEAQ (reference sequence). Deletions cut 8 bases from V and 0 bases from J, with 8 bases between.

This clonotype was counted a few times. The junction departs from germline at one end; a sequencing error may be responsible. The chain combines TRBV28 with TRBJ2-5; D remains ambiguous. Germline CDR1 is MDHEN and CDR2 is SYDVKM. The CDR3 has 12 amino acids. CDR3 in amino acids: CASSLSIEAQYF. CDR3 bases: TGTGCCAGCAGTTTAAGTATAGAGGCCCAGTACTTC.

The chain links TRBV7-4 to TRBJ1-2; TRBD1 might be the D (5 bases). CDR3 length: 16 amino acids. Germline V CDR1 and CDR2: SGHVT, SQSDAQ. Trimming cost V 3 bases and J 8 bases, with 22 bases left between them. The CDR3 sequence is CASSFLPSDKTEGYTF. CDR3 DNA: TGTGCCAGCAGCTTCCTCCCCTCGGACAAGACGGAGGGCTACACCTTC.

This clonotype was counted a few times. The chain joins TRBV15 to TRBJ2-5; 7 bases agree with TRBD1. V lost 6 bases to trimming and J lost 0 bases; unmatched junction nucleotides: 4. Germline CDR1 is LNHNV and CDR2 is YYDKDF (reference sequence). The CDR3 is made up of 14 amino acids. CDR3 sequence reads: CATRTTGDQETQYF. In DNA, the CDR3 is TGTGCCACCAGGACCACAGGGGACCAAGAGACCCAGTACTTC.